The clone carrying this TCR beta chain was recorded a few times. The source of the sample is a study of T cells after yellow fever vaccination. Study overall: SMART-Seq v4 Ultra Low Input handled preparation of low-cell-number fractions.

The CDR3 sequence is 19 residues long. The ends were cut back, 0 bases at V and 1 base at J, with 22 bases in the middle. CDR1 and CDR2 from the germline V gene are LGHDT and YNNKEL (reference sequence). The TCR cDNA carried a universal primer site and UMIs from 5'RACE template switching. TCRdb re-called the 5' RACE reads with MiXCR, one entry per CDR3 protein. This sample has more than 95,000 distinct CDR3 sequences, with roughly 9% found just once. This sequence originates from a man younger than 30 who received the YFV17D yellow fever vaccine. The chain is built from TRBV3-1 and TRBJ2-7; tentative D call: TRBD2 (6 bases). Sequenced material: CD8+ T cells sorted from PBMCs, taken on the day of the yellow fever booster vaccination. CDR3 sequence reads: CASSQDEVWQGGLSYEQYF. The CDR3 nucleotides are TGTGCCAGCAGCCAAGATGAGGTGTGGCAGGGAGGTCTATCCTACGAGCAGTACTTC.